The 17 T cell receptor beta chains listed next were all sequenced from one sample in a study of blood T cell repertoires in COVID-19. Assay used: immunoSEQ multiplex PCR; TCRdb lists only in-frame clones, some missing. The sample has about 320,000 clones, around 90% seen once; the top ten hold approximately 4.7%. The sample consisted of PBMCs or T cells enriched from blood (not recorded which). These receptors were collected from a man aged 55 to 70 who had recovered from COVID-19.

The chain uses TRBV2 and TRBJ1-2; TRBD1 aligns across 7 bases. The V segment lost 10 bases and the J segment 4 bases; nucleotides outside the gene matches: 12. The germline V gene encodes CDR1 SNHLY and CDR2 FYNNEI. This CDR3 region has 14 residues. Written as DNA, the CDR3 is TGTGCCACCACGGGACAGACCTCCTTCTATGGCTACACCTTC. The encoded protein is CATTGQTSFYGYTF.

Written as DNA, the CDR3 is TGTGCCAGCGCAACCAGGGAACGGGTCGGAGAAAAACTGTTTTTT. Its protein product is CASATRERVGEKLFF. The chain links TRBV6-5 to TRBJ1-4, with D possibly matching TRBD1 (5 bases). V lost 8 bases, J lost 8 bases, and 21 bases lay in between. The CDR3 covers 15 residues. CDR1 is MNHEY, CDR2 SVGAGI, per germline.

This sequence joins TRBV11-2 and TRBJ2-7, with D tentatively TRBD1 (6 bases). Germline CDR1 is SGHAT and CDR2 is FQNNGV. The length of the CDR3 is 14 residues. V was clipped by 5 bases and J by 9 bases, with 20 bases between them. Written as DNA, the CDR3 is TGTGCCAGCAGCCAGTCACAGGGAACCGGAGGGCAGTACTTC. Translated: CASSQSQGTGGQYF.

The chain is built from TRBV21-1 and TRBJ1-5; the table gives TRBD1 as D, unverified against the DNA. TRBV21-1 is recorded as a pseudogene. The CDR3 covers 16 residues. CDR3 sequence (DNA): TGTGCCAGCAGCAATGATCAGACAGGAAGCAATCAGCCCCAGCATTTT. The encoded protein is CASSNDQTGSNQPQHF.

CDR3 residues: CASSYSARGVLYEQYF. CDR3 DNA sequence: TGTGCCAGCAGTTACTCCGCCAGGGGGGTTCTCTACGAGCAGTACTTC. The chain employs TRBV6-5 and TRBJ2-7; perhaps TRBD1 as D (7 bases). V was pared by 0 bases and J by 3 bases, with 15 bases between. Germline-derived CDR1 and CDR2 are MNHEY and SVGAGI. The CDR3 length is 16 residues.

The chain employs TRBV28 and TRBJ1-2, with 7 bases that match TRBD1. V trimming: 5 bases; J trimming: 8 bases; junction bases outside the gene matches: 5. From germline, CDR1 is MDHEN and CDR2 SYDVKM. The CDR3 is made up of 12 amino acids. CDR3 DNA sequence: TGTGCCAGCAGTCGTTTGACAGGGGGCTACACCTTC. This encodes CASSRLTGGYTF.

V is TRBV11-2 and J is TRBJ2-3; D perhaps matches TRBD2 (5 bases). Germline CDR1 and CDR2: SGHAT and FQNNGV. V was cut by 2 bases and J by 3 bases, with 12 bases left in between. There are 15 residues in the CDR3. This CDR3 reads CASSLSGSWTDTQYF. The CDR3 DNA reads TGTGCCAGCAGCTTAAGCGGCAGTTGGACAGATACGCAGTATTTT.

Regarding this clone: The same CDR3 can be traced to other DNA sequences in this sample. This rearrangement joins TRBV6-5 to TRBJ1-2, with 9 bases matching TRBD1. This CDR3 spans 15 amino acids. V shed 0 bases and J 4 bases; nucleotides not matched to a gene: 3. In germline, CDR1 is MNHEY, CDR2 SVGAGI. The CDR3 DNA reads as TGTGCCAGCAGTTACTCTCGGACAGGGGTCTATGGCTACACCTTC. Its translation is CASSYSRTGVYGYTF.

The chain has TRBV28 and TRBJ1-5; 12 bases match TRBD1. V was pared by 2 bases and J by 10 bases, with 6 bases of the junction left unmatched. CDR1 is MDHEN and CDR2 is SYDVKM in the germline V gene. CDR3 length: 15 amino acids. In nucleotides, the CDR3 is TGTGCCAGCAGTTTAGCCGGGACAGGGGGCCATCCCCAGCATTTT. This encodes CASSLAGTGGHPQHF.

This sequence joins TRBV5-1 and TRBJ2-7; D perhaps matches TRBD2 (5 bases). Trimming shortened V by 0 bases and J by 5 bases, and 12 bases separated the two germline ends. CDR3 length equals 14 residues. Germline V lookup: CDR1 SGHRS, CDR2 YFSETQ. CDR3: CASSLATSSHEQYF. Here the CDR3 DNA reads TGCGCCAGCAGCTTGGCAACTAGTAGCCACGAGCAGTACTTC. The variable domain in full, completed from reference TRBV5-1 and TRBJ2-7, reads KAGVTQTPRYLIKTRGQQVTLSCSPISGHRSVSWYQQTPGQGLQFLFEYFSETQRNKGNFPGRFSGRQFSNSRSEMNVSTLELGDSALYLCASSLATSSHEQYFGPGTRLTVT.

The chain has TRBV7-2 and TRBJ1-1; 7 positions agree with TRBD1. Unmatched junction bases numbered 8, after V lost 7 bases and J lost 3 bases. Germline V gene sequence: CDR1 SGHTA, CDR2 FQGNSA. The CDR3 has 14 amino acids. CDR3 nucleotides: TGTGCCAGCATATGGGGGACAGCGTACACTGAAGCTTTCTTT. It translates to CASIWGTAYTEAFF.

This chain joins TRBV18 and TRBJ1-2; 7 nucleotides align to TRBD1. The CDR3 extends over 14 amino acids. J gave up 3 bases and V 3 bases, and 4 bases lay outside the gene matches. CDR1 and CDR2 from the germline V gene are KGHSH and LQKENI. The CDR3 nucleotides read TGTGCCAGCTCACCCGCCAGGGGGGACTATGGCTACACCTTC. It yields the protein CASSPARGDYGYTF.

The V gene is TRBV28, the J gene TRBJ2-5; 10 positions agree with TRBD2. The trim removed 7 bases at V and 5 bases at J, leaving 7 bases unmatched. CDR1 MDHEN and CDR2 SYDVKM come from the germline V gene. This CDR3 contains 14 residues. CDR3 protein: CASKLAGERETQYF. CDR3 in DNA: TGTGCCAGCAAGCTAGCGGGAGAGCGGGAGACCCAGTACTTC.

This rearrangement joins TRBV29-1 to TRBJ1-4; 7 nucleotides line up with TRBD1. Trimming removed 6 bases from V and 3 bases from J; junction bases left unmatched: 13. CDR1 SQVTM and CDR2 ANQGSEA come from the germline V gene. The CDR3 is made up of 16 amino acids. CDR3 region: CSVKGVGGASNEKLFF. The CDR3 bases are TGCAGCGTCAAAGGGGTAGGGGGCGCATCTAATGAAAAACTGTTTTTT.

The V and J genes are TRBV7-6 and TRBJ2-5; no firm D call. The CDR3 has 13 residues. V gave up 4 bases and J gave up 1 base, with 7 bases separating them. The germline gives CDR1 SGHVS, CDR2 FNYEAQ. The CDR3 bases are TGTGCCAGCAGCTCTCTACTCCAAGAGACCCAGTACTTC. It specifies CASSSLLQETQYF.

The CDR3 nucleotides are TGTGCCAGCAGTCAGCTAGCTTCCCCAGATACGCAGTATTTT. It is translated as CASSQLASPDTQYF. The chain recombines TRBV3-1 (or the pseudogene TRBV3-2) with TRBJ2-3, with a possible D match to TRBD2 (5 bases). Germline V gives CDR1 LGHDT, CDR2 YNNKEL (reference sequence). CDR3 length equals 14 residues. V lost 6 bases and J 4 bases, leaving 14 bases between the germline ends.

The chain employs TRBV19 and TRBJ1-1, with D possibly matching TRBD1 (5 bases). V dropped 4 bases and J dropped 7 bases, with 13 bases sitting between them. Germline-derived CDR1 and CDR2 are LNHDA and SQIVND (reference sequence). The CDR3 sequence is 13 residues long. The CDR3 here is CASSRSLGVEAFF. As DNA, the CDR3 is TGTGCCAGTAGTAGATCTCTAGGGGTTGAAGCTTTCTTT. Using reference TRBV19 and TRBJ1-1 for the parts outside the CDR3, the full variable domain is DGGITQSPKYLFRKEGQNVTLSCEQNLNHDAMYWYRQDPGQGLRLIYYSQIVNDFQKGDIAEGYSVSREKKESFPLTVTSAQKNPTAFYLCASSRSLGVEAFFGQGTRLTVV.